This T cell receptor (beta chain) was observed in a study of OX40 agonist ivuxolimab in advanced cancers. Some clones are missing from TCRdb's copy, which holds only in-frame ones; the method was immunoSEQ multiplex PCR. This table holds some 110,000 clones, less than 95% found once. The length of the CDR3 is 15 residues. CDR1 is SGHNT and CDR2 is YYREEE in the germline V gene (reference sequence). Unmatched junction bases numbered 9, after V lost 4 bases and J lost 6 bases. This specimen was CD4+ or CD8+ T cells sorted from blood, taken in a trial of the OX40 agonist ivuxolimab. The chain uses TRBV5-4 and TRBJ1-2, with 10 positions matching TRBD1. This sequence originates from an adult with an advanced solid tumor such as melanoma, head and neck, liver or kidney cancer. CDR3 sequence (DNA): TGTGCCAGCAGCCCCGGGGACAGGGGAAGGGATGGCTACACCTTC. It encodes CASSPGDRGRDGYTF.